The 2 T cell receptor beta chains below come from one sample, sequenced in a study of regulatory T cells in long-lasting Graves disease. Time point indicated: newly diagnosed GD, antithyroid drugs for less than 3 months. PBMC RNA was the source of the TCR library. Libraries of TCR beta came from iRepertoire HTBI primers plus Arm-PCR of CDR3 regions. TCRdb reanalysed the multiplex PCR reads using MiXCR and keeps one entry per CDR3 protein. The data hold some 490,000 distinct CDR3 sequences, with 12% observed a single time. These records were also assigned to another study, of T cells in Graves' hyperthyroidism and ophthalmopathy.

This sample comprised peripheral blood mononuclear cells (PBMCs), obtained at new diagnosis, from a patient treated with antithyroid drugs. Source of these receptors: a woman in her twenties or thirties with Graves disease.

The V gene is TRBV7-9, the J gene TRBJ2-5; no definite D call. The CDR3 is 12 residues long. The ends were cut back, 4 bases at V and 9 bases at J, with 12 bases in the middle. CDR1 SEHNR and CDR2 FQNEAQ come from the germline V gene (reference sequence). The CDR3 region has the DNA TGTGCCAGCAGCTACGGACCCCAGGCCCAGTACTTC. Translated: CASSYGPQAQYF. Full variable domain (remainder filled in from reference TRBV7-9 and TRBJ2-5): DTGVSQNPRHKITKRGQNVTFRCDPISEHNRLYWYRQTLGQGPEFLTYFQNEAQLEKSRLLSDRFSAERPKGSFSTLEIQRTEQGDSAMYLCASSYGPQAQYFGPGTRLLVL.

In this sample, this clonotype turned up a few times. V gene TRBV30 combines with J gene TRBJ1-2, with D possibly matching TRBD1 (6 bases). The CDR3 extends over 12 amino acids. Germline CDR1 reads GTSNPN; CDR2 reads SVGIG (reference sequence). The V end was cut by 7 bases, the J end by 8 bases, with 17 bases between. The CDR3 loop is CAFEQGGEGYTF. CDR3 sequence (DNA): TGTGCCTTCGAACAGGGTGGTGAGGGCTACACCTTC. Full variable domain (remainder filled in from reference TRBV30 and TRBJ1-2): SQTIHQWPATLVQPVGSPLSLECTVEGTSNPNLYWYRQAAGRGLQLLFYSVGIGQISSEVPQNLSASRPQDRQFILSSKKLLLSDSGFYLCAFEQGGEGYTFGSGTRLTVV.